What follows are 17 T cell receptor beta chains derived from one specimen sequenced in a study of blood T cell repertoires in COVID-19. Only in-frame clones appear in the TCRdb table, and some are missing; sequencing was by immunoSEQ multiplex PCR. The sample shows around 180,000 clones, 88% of them seen only once. The source material was peripheral blood. The receptors were gathered from a man in his sixties with acute or convalescent COVID-19.

The J gene is TRBJ1-2, the V gene TRBV6-6; D is unclear. Germline CDR1 and CDR2: MNHNY and SVGAGI (reference sequence). Trimming stripped 5 bases from V and 8 bases from J, with 12 bases between. This CDR3 has 12 amino acids. In DNA form, the CDR3 reads TGTGCCAGCAGTACGGCCCGGGAAGGCTACACCTTC. It encodes CASSTAREGYTF.

The chain has TRBV29-1 and TRBJ1-2; no clear D gene. The V gene lost 4 bases and the J gene lost 0 bases, with 9 bases spanning the gap. This CDR3 has 13 residues. CDR1 is SQVTM and CDR2 is ANQGSEA in the germline V gene. CDR3 protein: CSVGSTANYGYTF. The CDR3 DNA is TGCAGCGTTGGCTCCACAGCTAACTATGGCTACACCTTC.

This clone has only a few counts. The V and J genes are TRBV6-6 and TRBJ2-7; 7 positions agree with TRBD1. Trimming at V came to 0 bases and at J to 4 bases, leaving 6 bases not matched to a gene. CDR1 is MNHNY, CDR2 SVGAGI, per germline (reference sequence). The CDR3 spans 15 residues. CDR3 protein: CASSYSRGRGYEQYF. The CDR3 DNA reads TGTGCCAGCAGTTACTCGAGGGGGCGAGGATACGAGCAGTACTTC.

This chain joins TRBV30 and TRBJ1-1; weak D call: TRBD1 (5 bases). Per the germline V gene, CDR1 is GTSNPN and CDR2 is SVGIG (reference sequence). Trimming took 0 bases from V and 1 from J, leaving 9 bases between them. The CDR3 totals 14 residues. CDR3 region: CAWSVPGKNTEAFF. In DNA form, the CDR3 reads TGTGCCTGGAGTGTCCCAGGGAAGAACACTGAAGCTTTCTTT.

This clone was seen only a few times. V is TRBV19 and J is TRBJ2-7; TRBD1 might be the D (7 bases). Germline assignment: CDR1 LNHDA and CDR2 SQIVND (reference sequence). The V and J ends lost 2 bases and 5 bases respectively, with 16 bases between them. There are 15 residues in the CDR3. CDR3: CASSISQGGWNEQYF. As DNA, the CDR3 is TGTGCCAGTAGTATAAGTCAGGGGGGCTGGAACGAGCAGTACTTC.

The chain carries TRBV3-1 (or the pseudogene TRBV3-2) and TRBJ1-1; TRBD1 is a possible D gene (5 bases). Germline CDR1 is LGHDT and CDR2 is YNNKEL (reference sequence). The CDR3 is 16 residues long. Trimming shortened V by 4 bases and J by 1 base, and 16 bases separated the two germline ends. DNA for the CDR3: TGTGCCAGCAGCCCTCACGGTCCGGGGGGGAACACTGAAGCTTTCTTT. It is translated as CASSPHGPGGNTEAFF.

The CDR3 loop reads CASSELSGQETQYF. CDR3 coding DNA: TGTGCCAGCAGTGAATTGAGCGGGCAAGAGACCCAGTACTTC. The chain employs TRBV2 and TRBJ2-5; D is perhaps TRBD2 (6 bases). The CDR3 length is 14 residues. Trimming removed 2 bases at V and 2 bases at J, with 9 bases between. Germline V gene lookup returns CDR1 SNHLY and CDR2 FYNNEI.

The gene calls are TRBV14 and TRBJ2-2; D remains unclear. The germline CDR1 and CDR2 sequences are SGHDN and FVKESK. The V gene lost 1 base and the J gene lost 1 base, with 10 bases spanning the gap. The length of the CDR3 is 16 residues. CDR3 DNA sequence: TGTGCCAGCAGCCAAGGATCGGCAGGGAACACCGGGGAGCTGTTTTTT. This sequence encodes CASSQGSAGNTGELFF.

The chain uses TRBV5-1 and TRBJ2-2; weak D call: TRBD1 (8 bases). This CDR3 spans 19 amino acids. Germline assignment: CDR1 SGHRS and CDR2 YFSETQ. V was cut by 0 bases and J by 4 bases, with 22 bases left in between. Written as DNA, the CDR3 is TGCGCCAGCAGCTTGGAAAGGCGGGGGAACAGGGGGATCACCGGGGAGCTGTTTTTT. Encoded protein: CASSLERRGNRGITGELFF. Full variable domain (missing parts from reference TRBV5-1 and TRBJ2-2): KAGVTQTPRYLIKTRGQQVTLSCSPISGHRSVSWYQQTPGQGLQFLFEYFSETQRNKGNFPGRFSGRQFSNSRSEMNVSTLELGDSALYLCASSLERRGNRGITGELFFGEGSRLTVL.

The chain combines TRBV5-4 with TRBJ2-6; D perhaps matches TRBD2 (5 bases). The germline V gene encodes CDR1 SGHNT and CDR2 YYREEE (reference sequence). There are 12 residues in the CDR3. Trimming pared 7 bases from V and 8 bases from J, leaving 10 bases between. CDR3 region: CASAPGSNVLTF. The CDR3 DNA reads as TGTGCCAGCGCACCGGGGTCCAACGTCCTGACTTTC.

The chain joins TRBV19 to TRBJ1-2; D gene ambiguous. V lost 7 bases and J 7 bases, leaving 19 bases between the germline ends. Germline values: CDR1 LNHDA, CDR2 SQIVND (reference sequence). The CDR3 covers 14 residues. Here the CDR3 DNA reads TGTGCCAGTACCCGCGGAAGGGAGCCGGGTGGCTACACCTTC. Protein: CASTRGREPGGYTF.

This chain links TRBV6-5 with TRBJ1-1, with D possibly being TRBD1 (6 bases). Per germline, CDR1 MNHEY and CDR2 SVGAGI. Trimming took 0 bases from V and 11 from J, leaving 19 bases between them. The CDR3 has 15 residues. CDR3 residues: CASSYSRYAGGQAFF. The DNA of the CDR3 is TGTGCCAGCAGTTACTCGAGATACGCGGGGGGGCAGGCTTTCTTT.

This clone came up a few times. The chain has TRBV7-2 and TRBJ2-1; the match to TRBD2 covers 8 bases. V gave up 5 bases and J gave up 2 bases; unmatched junction bases: 5. The CDR3 has 15 amino acids. The germline CDR1 and CDR2 sequences are SGHTA and FQGNSA. CDR3 loop: CASSATSGTYNEQFF. For the CDR3, the DNA is TGTGCCAGCAGCGCCACTAGCGGTACCTACAATGAGCAGTTCTTC.

The J gene is TRBJ1-1, the V gene TRBV9, with D maybe TRBD1 (5 bases). Trimming pared 0 bases from V and 2 bases from J, leaving 8 bases between. Germline CDR1 reads SGDLS; CDR2 reads YYNGEE. The CDR3 consists of 14 residues. The CDR3 region has the DNA TGTGCCAGCAGCGTAGGGGGCGTAAACACTGAAGCTTTCTTT. Protein sequence: CASSVGGVNTEAFF.

The V gene is TRBV10-2, the J gene TRBJ2-3, with 12 bases fitting TRBD2. Germline CDR1 reads WSHSY; CDR2 reads SAAADI. This CDR3 contains 16 residues. With V trimmed by 6 bases and J by 3 bases, 7 bases remained unmatched. DNA of the CDR3: TGCGCCAGCAGACCCGGACTAGCGGGAAGGACAGATACGCAGTATTTT. Its translation: CASRPGLAGRTDTQYF.

V usage is TRBV30 and J usage is TRBJ1-1; D unclear. This CDR3 is built from 11 residues. V lost 4 bases, J lost 5 bases, and 8 bases lay in between. From germline, CDR1 is GTSNPN and CDR2 SVGIG (reference sequence). The CDR3 spells CAWKRGTEAFF. CDR3 DNA: TGTGCCTGGAAAAGAGGAACTGAAGCTTTCTTT.

The V gene is TRBV5-1, the J gene TRBJ1-2, with D perhaps matching TRBD1 (6 bases). The CDR3 extends over 13 amino acids. The V end lost 1 base, the J end lost 6 bases, and 10 bases lay between the germline ends. Germline CDR1 and CDR2: SGHRS and YFSETQ. The DNA for the CDR3 is TGCGCCAGCAGCTTGCAACAGGGCGATGGCTACACCTTC. Encoded protein: CASSLQQGDGYTF.